This T cell receptor beta chain emerged from a study of cytomegalovirus exposure and HLA in healthy donors (TCRdb year 2017). Study-wide context: According to a later analysis, one platform produced both the approximately 110 validation repertoires and the 666 repertoires of the first cohort. The study was designed to test whether signatures of past pathogen exposure could be identified by cataloging public T cell receptors. A separate validation cohort of about 110 different subjects was used in addition to the approximately 700-subject first cohort. The study combined high-throughput TCR immunosequencing, statistical association of individual TCRs with disease status, and machine learning to predict cytomegalovirus infection status. The paper's findings and limits, for the study overall: A total of about 150 TCR beta chains were listed by the study as associated with cytomegalovirus. The authors suggested that the approach could potentially be extended to other disease states and immunological phenotypes. Of the cluster scores, 90% to 95% were above 0 in a later analysis, which found that TCRs clustered in the first cohort also tended to co-occur in the 90 to 150 validation repertoires. While some public TCRs were present in many individuals, most TCR sequences turned up only very rarely across donors. In vitro tests confirmed that a few of the cytomegalovirus-associated TCR beta chains recognize cytomegalovirus antigens. Cytomegalovirus status was reported to be diagnosed by the classifier with high specificity and sensitivity in both the original and validation cohorts. A later analysis lacked HLA typing for the validation cohort, so it scored co-occurrence in that cohort across all 120 repertoires.

Library construction relied on the immunoSEQ multiplex PCR assay. As for how the authors treated the data: To diagnose cytomegalovirus status from the catalog of TCR beta chain sequences, a statistical classification framework was built. TCRdb re-hosts the immuneACCESS table, in-frame sequences only. Its copies lack some clones; in the studies checked, an unresolved V gene accounts for under half of them, and the cause for the rest is not known. V, J and clone size were drawn from that table, and D and trimming were deduced from the DNA. The sample table holds some 200,000 clones, of which more than 75% were seen once. The biggest ten clones account for 6% to 8.5% of the sample. Trimming leaves V shorter by 6 bases and J shorter by 0 bases, with the junction holding 7 bases beyond the gene matches. Reading the germline V gene gives CDR1 SNHLY and CDR2 FYNNEI. CDR3 length: 16 amino acids, cysteine to phenylalanine. The CDR3 DNA has 48 bases and is translated from base 1.

Donors formed part of the validation cohort, which comprised about 130 subjects and was distinct from the first cohort of several hundred subjects. Concerning this clone itself: The antigen it binds to is not known. No much larger clone is present one base from it, and per-base qualities are unavailable.

In this chain, TRBV2 is recombined with TRBJ2-2; TRBD1 lines up with 7 middle nucleotides. The sample consisted of PBMCs. The sequence was collected from a man aged 25-45 years in good health and CMV-seropositive. The nucleotides are TGTGCCAGCAGGGACCCCGGGACAGCGAACACCGGGGAGCTGTTTTTT. The encoded protein is CASRDPGTANTGELFF.